This TCR beta chain appears in the sequencing data of a study of CD8 T cells in ankylosing spondylitis. This clonotype was counted a few times. Its target is not known. Study findings and constraints: Reactive arthritis synovial fluid and blood previously showed some of these motif variants.

Germline lookup yields CDR1 LNHNV and CDR2 YYDKDF (reference sequence). The V gene lost 0 bases and the J gene lost 0 bases, with 6 bases spanning the gap. The CDR3 has 14 amino acids. Quantitative 5'-RACE was performed with molecular barcodes, and it yielded the TCR beta libraries. TCRdb called the 5' RACE reads again in MiXCR, with one record for every CDR3 protein. The data show approximately 240,000 distinct CDR3 sequences, 20% to 30% seen once. The sequence came from a male donor with ankylosing spondylitis or in good health (not recorded which). Material: blood, either unsorted or a sorted T cell fraction (not recorded which). V usage is TRBV15 and J usage is TRBJ2-7; D is unresolved. CDR3 in amino acids: CATSREGISYEQYF. For the CDR3, the DNA is TGTGCCACCAGCAGAGAGGGTATCTCCTACGAGCAGTACTTC.